These 32 T cell receptor beta chains originate from one sample sequenced in a study of early stage breast cancer tumors. Sequenced by immunoSEQ multiplex PCR; TCRdb stores in-frame clones only, minus some. The table shows about 48,000 clones, with about 83% occurring only once. Material: blood. The receptor source for this set is a person between 50 and 60 years old with breast cancer.

The chain couples TRBV7-2 to TRBJ2-1; no clear D gene. The CDR3 runs 11 residues. Germline CDR1 is SGHTA and CDR2 is FQGNSA. Trimming stripped 3 bases from V and 10 bases from J, with 7 bases between. The CDR3 loop is CASSLNEEQFF. As DNA, the CDR3 is TGTGCCAGCAGCTTGAATGAGGAGCAGTTCTTC.

This CDR3 reads CASSPWGRDLVAGAFF. The CDR3 DNA is TGTGCCAGCAGCCCATGGGGTAGGGATCTAGTCGCTGGCGCTTTCTTT. V gene TRBV14 combines with J gene TRBJ1-1; the D is unclear. Per germline, CDR1 SGHDN and CDR2 FVKESK. The CDR3 sequence is 16 residues long. Trimming pared 4 bases from V and 11 bases from J, leaving 26 bases between.

The count of this clone is one. V gene TRBV14 combines with J gene TRBJ2-7; the D gene is possibly TRBD2 (7 bases). Per germline, CDR1 SGHDN and CDR2 FVKESK. V lost 3 bases, J lost 2 bases, and 14 bases lay in between. There are 15 residues in the CDR3. The CDR3 reads CASSHPGGATYEQYF. CDR3 bases: TGTGCCAGCAGCCACCCTGGGGGGGCAACCTACGAGCAGTACTTC.

This chain links TRBV19 with TRBJ2-1, with TRBD1 matching 9 bases. The germline V gene has CDR1 LNHDA and CDR2 SQIVND (reference sequence). The length of the CDR3 is 15 residues. J lost 7 bases, V lost 6 bases, and 10 bases had no gene match. The CDR3 is CASSSGTGRRNEQFF. The CDR3 DNA reads as TGTGCCAGTAGCTCCGGGACAGGGCGCAGGAATGAGCAGTTCTTC.

This chain connects TRBV29-1 to TRBJ2-2, with D unclear. The CDR3 length is 15 residues. V was pared by 3 bases and J by 0 bases, with 11 bases between. CDR1 and CDR2 (germline): SQVTM, ANQGSEA. CDR3 residues: CSVEVGGSNTGELFF. The CDR3 DNA is TGCAGCGTTGAGGTTGGCGGTTCGAACACCGGGGAGCTGTTTTTT.

This chain joins TRBV18 and TRBJ2-7, with 8 positions matching TRBD2. This CDR3 spans 15 amino acids. Losses at the gene ends were 1 base for V and 4 bases for J; bases not matched to a gene: 6. CDR1 is KGHSH, CDR2 LQKENI, per germline. CDR3 in DNA: TGTGCCAGCTCACCACAAGCGGGAGCGGGGTACGAGCAGTACTTC. Translated: CASSPQAGAGYEQYF.

V and J are TRBV5-4 and TRBJ2-7, with D unclear. Germline CDR1 reads SGHNT; CDR2 reads YYREEE (reference sequence). CDR3 length: 13 residues. Trimming stripped 0 bases from V and 5 bases from J, with 9 bases between. CDR3 in DNA: TGTGCCAGCAGCTTGGCCTCCGAGGACGAGCAGTACTTC. This gives the protein CASSLASEDEQYF.

This rearrangement joins TRBV19 to TRBJ2-7, with 10 bases aligning to TRBD1. CDR1 and CDR2 (germline): LNHDA, SQIVND (reference sequence). With 5 bases clipped from V and 7 bases from J, the junction kept 14 bases outside the gene matches. The CDR3 contains 16 residues. The CDR3 here is CASSLTPGTGVREQYF. In nucleotides, the CDR3 is TGTGCCAGTAGTTTAACCCCCGGGACAGGGGTTCGGGAGCAGTACTTC.

The DNA of the CDR3 is TGTGCCAGCTCACTAGATCAAAGAAAGGAAGCTTTCTTT. Its protein product is CASSLDQRKEAFF. J is TRBJ1-1 and V is TRBV18, with unresolved D. This CDR3 region has 13 residues. Germline V gene lookup returns CDR1 KGHSH and CDR2 LQKENI. V was clipped by 4 bases and J by 8 bases, with 14 bases between them.

This clone is a singleton in its sample. The genes are TRBV10-3 and TRBJ2-7; 15 bases align to TRBD2. Germline lookup yields CDR1 ENHRY and CDR2 SYGVKD. The V gene end was trimmed by 7 bases and the J gene end by 0 bases; junction bases not matched to a gene: 7. The CDR3 consists of 17 residues. The CDR3 DNA is TGTGCCATCACCAGGACTAGCGGGGGGGCTTACTCCTACGAGCAGTACTTC. It codes for CAITRTSGGAYSYEQYF.

V and J are TRBV2 and TRBJ2-1; 9 bases match TRBD1. Germline CDR1 and CDR2: SNHLY and FYNNEI. The J segment lost 2 bases and the V segment lost 6 bases, leaving 5 bases of the junction unmatched. The CDR3 has 15 amino acids. The CDR3 DNA sequence: TGTGCCAGCAGGGAGGACAGGGGAACCTACAATGAGCAGTTCTTC. Translation: CASREDRGTYNEQFF. The full variable domain, in which reference TRBV2 and TRBJ2-1 provide the parts outside the CDR3, is EPEVTQTPSHQVTQMGQEVILRCVPISNHLYFYWYRQILGQKVEFLVSFYNNEISEKSEIFDDQFSVERPDGSNFTLKIRSTKLEDSAMYFCASREDRGTYNEQFFGPGTRLTVL.

In the case of this clone: At one end the junction does not follow the germline gene, possibly because of a read error. The chain combines TRBV5-4 with TRBJ2-5; unclear D gene. Germline V CDR1 and CDR2: SGHNT, YYREEE (reference sequence). This CDR3 has 13 residues. The CDR3 region is CASSLMSQEAQYF. CDR3 DNA: TGTGCCAGCAGCTTGATGAGTCAAGAGGCCCAGTACTTC.

The chain has TRBV10-3 and TRBJ2-5, with D possibly TRBD2 on 5 matching bases. Trimming stripped 5 bases from V and 4 bases from J, with 14 bases between. Germline V lookup: CDR1 ENHRY, CDR2 SYGVKD. This CDR3 is 14 amino acids long. CDR3 amino acids: CAISFGGGGETQYF. CDR3 nucleotide sequence: TGTGCCATCAGTTTCGGAGGAGGAGGAGAGACCCAGTACTTC.

As to this clone: Within the sample, other DNA sequences also encode this same CDR3. The CDR3 reads CASSSPGTVYGYTF. CDR3 nucleotide sequence: TGTGCCAGCAGTTCCCCTGGGACAGTCTATGGCTACACCTTC. This rearrangement joins TRBV28 to TRBJ1-2, with 7 bases matching TRBD1. The CDR3 sequence is 14 residues long. Germline V gene sequence: CDR1 MDHEN, CDR2 SYDVKM. After removal of 4 bases from V and 4 bases from J, the junction contained 6 bases not matched to a gene.

There are a few counts of this clone. The CDR3 loop reads CASSAGQDTRAFF. The CDR3 nucleotides are TGTGCCAGCAGCGCCGGACAGGACACGAGAGCTTTCTTT. The chain joins TRBV9 to TRBJ1-1; the match to TRBD1 covers 7 bases. This CDR3 is built from 13 residues. J lost 10 bases, V lost 3 bases, and 9 bases had no gene match. Germline V lookup: CDR1 SGDLS, CDR2 YYNGEE. The complete variable domain, with remaining parts taken from reference TRBV9 and TRBJ1-1, reads DSGVTQTPKHLITATGQRVTLRCSPRSGDLSVYWYQQSLDQGLQFLIQYYNGEERAKGNILERFSAQQFPDLHSELNLSSLELGDSALYFCASSAGQDTRAFFGQGTRLTVV.

The rearrangement uses TRBV19 and TRBJ1-4; D is perhaps TRBD1 (6 bases). V was pared by 3 bases and J by 7 bases, with 9 bases between. The germline V gene encodes CDR1 LNHDA and CDR2 SQIVND (reference sequence). The CDR3 spans 13 residues. DNA of the CDR3: TGTGCCAGTAGTATCGGACAGTCTGAAAAACTGTTTTTT. As protein: CASSIGQSEKLFF.

V usage is TRBV7-2 and J usage is TRBJ1-4, with 10 bases matching TRBD1. This CDR3 has 15 amino acids. J was trimmed by 6 bases and V by 2 bases; bases with no gene match: 3. Germline CDR1 SGHTA, CDR2 FQGNSA. In DNA form, the CDR3 reads TGTGCCAGCAGCTTACAGACAGGGGGCGATGAAAAACTGTTTTTT. It codes for CASSLQTGGDEKLFF.

J is TRBJ2-1 and V is TRBV5-1, with 7 positions matching TRBD2. The CDR3 is 15 amino acids. The junction had 6 bases not matched to a gene; V was cut back by 0 bases and J by 6 bases. The V gene's germline CDR1 is SGHRS and CDR2 YFSETQ. Here the CDR3 DNA reads TGCGCCAGCAGCTTGGAGCCTAGCGGTGGCAATGAGCAGTTCTTC. This codes for CASSLEPSGGNEQFF.

This clone was found a few times. V usage is TRBV4-3 and J usage is TRBJ2-1; 7 bases are shared with TRBD2. The germline gives CDR1 LGHNA, CDR2 YSLEER. This CDR3 spans 16 amino acids. V dropped 0 bases and J dropped 4; count of bases not matched to a gene: 6. In DNA, the CDR3 is TGCGCCAGCAGCCAAGAAGGCGAGCGGGAATACAATGAGCAGTTCTTC. Its translation is CASSQEGEREYNEQFF.

This chain connects TRBV10-3 to TRBJ2-2; no clear D. The germline CDR1 and CDR2 sequences are ENHRY and SYGVKD. CDR3 length: 16 amino acids. The ends were cut back, 0 bases at V and 0 bases at J, with 8 bases in the middle. The CDR3 region has the DNA TGTGCCATCAGTGAGTCAAGCGCCACGAACACCGGGGAGCTGTTTTTT. Amino acid sequence: CAISESSATNTGELFF.

This clone was seen once. The V call is TRBV6-1, the J call TRBJ2-1; 8 nucleotides match TRBD1. The germline V gene has CDR1 MNHNS and CDR2 SASEGT. Unmatched junction bases numbered 6, after V lost 4 bases and J lost 1 base. The CDR3 is made up of 16 amino acids. CDR3 amino acids: CASSALQGESYNEQFF. In DNA form, the CDR3 reads TGTGCCAGCAGTGCCCTACAGGGGGAATCCTACAATGAGCAGTTCTTC.

The chain recombines TRBV5-4 with TRBJ2-2, with 8 positions matching TRBD1. The V segment lost 3 bases and the J segment 2 bases; nucleotides outside the gene matches: 6. This CDR3 has 16 residues. From germline, CDR1 is SGHNT and CDR2 YYREEE (reference sequence). DNA for the CDR3: TGTGCCAGCAGCTCCGGACAGGGCCAAAACACCGGGGAGCTGTTTTTT. Protein product: CASSSGQGQNTGELFF.

The chain recombines TRBV5-1 with TRBJ2-5, with D perhaps being TRBD1 or TRBD2 (5 bases each). The CDR3 contains 13 residues. Between the trimmed V and J ends, which lost 5 bases and 11 bases, there was a span of 19 bases. Germline assignment: CDR1 SGHRS and CDR2 YFSETQ. The CDR3 bases are TGCGCCAGCAGTCGAGGGCAGGGTGGCCCTCAGTACTTC. It is translated as CASSRGQGGPQYF.

This rearrangement joins TRBV9 to TRBJ2-1, with TRBD2 matching over 7 bases. With 3 bases clipped from V and 4 bases from J, the junction kept 7 bases outside the gene matches. The CDR3 length is 15 residues. Germline V gives CDR1 SGDLS, CDR2 YYNGEE. The CDR3: CASSESGMWYNEQFF. CDR3 coding DNA: TGTGCCAGCAGCGAGAGCGGGATGTGGTACAATGAGCAGTTCTTC.

The gene calls are TRBV10-3 and TRBJ2-3; TRBD1 aligns across 11 bases. The CDR3 contains 13 residues. Germline-derived CDR1 and CDR2 are ENHRY and SYGVKD. The J segment lost 3 bases and the V segment lost 8 bases, leaving 1 base of the junction unmatched. This CDR3 is CAIGTGGTDTQYF. CDR3 coding DNA: TGTGCCATCGGGACAGGGGGAACAGATACGCAGTATTTT.

Here the CDR3 DNA reads TGCGCCAGCAGCCAGGGGGGGCCGGGACAGGGGTGGCGCGAGCAGTACTTC. It specifies CASSQGGPGQGWREQYF. V gene TRBV4-3 combines with J gene TRBJ2-7; the match to TRBD1 covers 10 bases. Per the germline V gene, CDR1 is LGHNA and CDR2 is YSLEER. The ends lost 3 bases at V and 6 bases at J; junction bases unmatched: 14. This CDR3 comprises 17 residues.

The chain employs TRBV15 and TRBJ1-2, with TRBD1 as a possible D gene (5 bases). This CDR3 has 14 amino acids. The germline V gene encodes CDR1 LNHNV and CDR2 YYDKDF (reference sequence). V was pared by 1 base and J by 5 bases, with 11 bases between. CDR3 sequence (DNA): TGTGCCACCAGCAGAGGTTGGGACCCGTATGGCTACACCTTC. It is translated as CATSRGWDPYGYTF.

The chain couples TRBV10-3 to TRBJ2-5; 12 positions match TRBD2. Germline V lookup: CDR1 ENHRY, CDR2 SYGVKD. This CDR3 has 16 amino acids. J gave up 5 bases and V 11 bases, and 15 bases lay outside the gene matches. The CDR3 is CASRAELAGGRETQYF. CDR3 DNA: TGTGCCTCTCGCGCAGAGCTAGCGGGAGGGCGGGAGACCCAGTACTTC.

The genes are TRBV5-8 and TRBJ2-5; D might be TRBD1 or TRBD2, each matching 6 bases. Looked up from germline, CDR1 is SGHTS and CDR2 is YDEGEE. This CDR3 has 14 residues. Trimming cost V 2 bases and J 4 bases, with 12 bases left between them. DNA for the CDR3: TGTGCCAGCAGCTTACCCGGGGGCGCAGAGACCCAGTACTTC. Amino acids: CASSLPGGAETQYF.

In this sample, this clone turned up a few times. The chain recombines TRBV5-4 with TRBJ1-3; D is uncertain. The CDR3 is 15 residues long. Germline CDR1 and CDR2: SGHNT and YYREEE (reference sequence). The V end was cut by 3 bases, the J end by 0 bases, with 10 bases between. Here the CDR3 reads CASSSGSLSGNTIYF. The CDR3, as DNA: TGTGCCAGCAGCTCGGGTTCACTCTCTGGAAACACCATATATTTT.

The chain recombines TRBV6-5 with TRBJ1-2; weak D call: TRBD1 (6 bases). This CDR3 region has 13 residues. Per the germline V gene, CDR1 is MNHEY and CDR2 is SVGAGI. V lost 0 bases and J lost 8, with 10 bases in between. The chain's CDR3 is CASSYSGDTGYTF. The CDR3 DNA follows: TGTGCCAGCAGTTACTCCGGGGACACCGGCTACACCTTC.

The rearrangement joins TRBV10-3 to TRBJ1-4; D is uncertain. The CDR3 is 16 amino acids. The ends were cut back, 3 bases at V and 0 bases at J, with 11 bases in the middle. Germline V gene sequence: CDR1 ENHRY, CDR2 SYGVKD. The CDR3 coding sequence is TGTGCCATCAGTGAAGTGGCCAGCACAACTAATGAAAAACTGTTTTTT. Translating gives CAISEVASTTNEKLFF.